This T cell receptor beta chain was sequenced for a study of blood T cell repertoires in COVID-19. Study details: The cDNA or gDNA used as material had been derived from T cells, B-cell-depleted T cells, or PBMCs.

Generated by immunoSEQ multiplex PCR, the TCRdb table keeps only in-frame clones and is missing some. The sample carries some 130,000 clones, 60% to 80% recorded once. CDR1 MDHEN and CDR2 SYDVKM come from the germline V gene. Trimming stripped 7 bases from V and 0 bases from J, with 16 bases between. This CDR3 spans 16 amino acids. The sequence came from a woman in her seventies with acute or convalescent COVID-19. Material: peripheral blood. The chain recombines TRBV28 with TRBJ2-1; D is unclear. The CDR3 DNA sequence: TGTGCCAGCATCGAAACCAGGCCATACTCCTACAATGAGCAGTTCTTC. Its protein is CASIETRPYSYNEQFF.